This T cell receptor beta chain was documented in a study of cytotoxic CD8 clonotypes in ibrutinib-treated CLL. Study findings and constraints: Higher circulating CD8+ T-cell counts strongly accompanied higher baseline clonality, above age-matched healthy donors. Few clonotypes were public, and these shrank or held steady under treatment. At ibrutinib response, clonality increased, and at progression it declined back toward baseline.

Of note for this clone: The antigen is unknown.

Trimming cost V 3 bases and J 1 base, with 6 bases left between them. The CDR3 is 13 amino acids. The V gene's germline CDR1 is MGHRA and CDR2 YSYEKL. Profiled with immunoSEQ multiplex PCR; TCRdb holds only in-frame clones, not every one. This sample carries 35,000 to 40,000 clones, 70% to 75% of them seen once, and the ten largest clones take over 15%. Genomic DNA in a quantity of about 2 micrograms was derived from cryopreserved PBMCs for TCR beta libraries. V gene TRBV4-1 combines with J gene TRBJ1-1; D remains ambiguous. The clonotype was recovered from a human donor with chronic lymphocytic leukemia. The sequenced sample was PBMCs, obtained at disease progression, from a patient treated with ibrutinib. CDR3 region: CASSQGANTEAFF. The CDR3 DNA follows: TGCGCCAGCAGCCAGGGTGCGAACACTGAAGCTTTCTTT.